Below are 12 T cell receptor beta chains sequenced from a single sample in a study of blood T cells in healthy people across ages. Together with a sample-barcoded 5' primer, a J-beta primer mix was included in a second PCR lasting roughly 6 to 12 cycles. Using its own MiXCR run on the 5' RACE reads, TCRdb lists one record per CDR3 protein. The sample records about a million distinct CDR3 sequences, about 48% being singletons. Sequenced: blood. These receptors were collected from a young man in good health.

This chain links TRBV5-1 with TRBJ2-5; no definite D call. Deletions cut 2 bases from V and 4 bases from J, with 12 bases between. The CDR3 spans 14 residues. The germline gives CDR1 SGHRS, CDR2 YFSETQ. CDR3 DNA sequence: TGCGCCAGCAGCTTCTATGACGATGGAGAGACCCAGTACTTC. It specifies CASSFYDDGETQYF.

This clonotype turned up a few times. The CDR3: CASSLEGGWQETQYF. CDR3 nucleotide sequence: TGCGCCAGCAGCTTGGAAGGGGGCTGGCAAGAGACCCAGTACTTC. The gene calls are TRBV5-1 and TRBJ2-5, with TRBD1 matching over 7 bases. Germline-derived CDR1 and CDR2 are SGHRS and YFSETQ. The junction had 4 bases not matched to a gene; V was cut back by 0 bases and J by 2 bases. The CDR3 is 15 residues long.

The rearrangement joins TRBV20-1 to TRBJ2-1; 8 bases align to TRBD2. The V segment lost 0 bases and the J segment 5 bases; nucleotides outside the gene matches: 6. Per the germline V gene, CDR1 is DFQATT and CDR2 is SNEGSKA (reference sequence). This CDR3 is 15 amino acids long. In DNA, the CDR3 is TGCAGTGCTAGAGATCCGGGGGGGTCCAACAATGAGCAGTTCTTC. This sequence encodes CSARDPGGSNNEQFF.

The gene calls are TRBV20-1 and TRBJ1-2; no definite D call. The CDR3 runs 12 residues. CDR1 and CDR2 (germline): DFQATT, SNEGSKA (reference sequence). Trimming removed 6 bases from V and 3 bases from J, with 11 bases in between. CDR3 DNA sequence: TGCAGTGCCCGAAAGGAGGACTATGGCTACACCTTC. It is translated as CSARKEDYGYTF.

The chain combines TRBV7-6 with TRBJ2-2; 9 nucleotides match TRBD1. J gave up 4 bases and V 5 bases, and 11 bases lay outside the gene matches. CDR3 length: 17 amino acids. In germline, CDR1 is SGHVS, CDR2 FNYEAQ. CDR3 loop: CASSTNRTGVRTGELFF. For the CDR3, the DNA is TGTGCCAGCAGCACTAACCGGACAGGGGTACGCACCGGGGAGCTGTTTTTT.

This clonotype was observed a few times. The rearrangement joins TRBV6-5 to TRBJ1-5, with a tentative D call TRBD1 (6 bases). Germline values: CDR1 MNHEY, CDR2 SVGAGI. Between the trimmed V and J ends, which lost 4 bases and 0 bases, there was a span of 10 bases. The CDR3 spans 15 residues. CDR3 loop: CASSSLQGSNQPQHF. In DNA, the CDR3 is TGTGCCAGCAGTTCATTACAGGGTAGCAATCAGCCCCAGCATTTT.

This clonotype was seen only a few times. The J gene is TRBJ2-5, the V gene TRBV6-2 or TRBV6-3; the D is unclear. CDR1 is MNHEY, CDR2 SVGEGT, per germline. The length of the CDR3 is 18 residues. The V end lost 3 bases, the J end lost 2 bases, and 22 bases lay between the germline ends. The DNA of the CDR3 is TGTGCCAGCAGTTATTCGAGCAGAAAGGCAGGTCTTCAAGAGACCCAGTACTTC. This sequence encodes CASSYSSRKAGLQETQYF.

V is TRBV5-1 and J is TRBJ2-3; TRBD2 is a possible D gene (6 bases). The CDR3 totals 14 residues. The V and J ends lost 2 bases and 6 bases respectively, with 13 bases between them. Germline V gives CDR1 SGHRS, CDR2 YFSETQ. This CDR3 is CASSFRLGGDTQYF. The CDR3 DNA reads TGCGCCAGCAGCTTCCGACTGGGAGGTGATACGCAGTATTTT.

The J gene is TRBJ2-1, the V gene TRBV6-5; D is ambiguous. Near its end, the DNA agrees better with TRBJ2-7, so the J call may be wrong. This CDR3 has 11 amino acids. Germline values: CDR1 MNHEY, CDR2 SVGAGI. CDR3 protein: CATFSYNEQYF. As DNA, the CDR3 is TGTGCCACCTTCTCCTACAATGAGCAGTACTTC.

The rearrangement uses TRBV20-1 and TRBJ1-5; D may be TRBD1 (6 bases). V was clipped by 4 bases and J by 7 bases, with 17 bases between them. CDR3 length: 14 residues. Germline-derived CDR1 and CDR2 are DFQATT and SNEGSKA (reference sequence). CDR3 bases: TGCAGTGCTATTTACAGGGCTACCCGGCAGCCCCAGCATTTT. Protein sequence: CSAIYRATRQPQHF.

This clonotype was seen more than once but under ten times. The rearrangement joins TRBV10-3 to TRBJ1-6; D unresolved. Germline CDR1 ENHRY, CDR2 SYGVKD. V lost 1 base and J lost 6, with 10 bases in between. The CDR3 totals 15 residues. CDR3 nucleotide sequence: TGTGCCATCAGTGAGTTCGGCGGGAGTAATTCACCCCTCCACTTT. Protein sequence: CAISEFGGSNSPLHF.

The V and J genes are TRBV20-1 and TRBJ2-7, with no clear D. The germline CDR1 and CDR2 sequences are DFQATT and SNEGSKA (reference sequence). Trimming cost V 6 bases and J 0 bases, with 15 bases left between them. This CDR3 comprises 14 residues. CDR3 region: CSASLGSASYEQYF. The CDR3 nucleotides read TGCAGTGCCTCCTTGGGGTCCGCCTCCTACGAGCAGTACTTC.